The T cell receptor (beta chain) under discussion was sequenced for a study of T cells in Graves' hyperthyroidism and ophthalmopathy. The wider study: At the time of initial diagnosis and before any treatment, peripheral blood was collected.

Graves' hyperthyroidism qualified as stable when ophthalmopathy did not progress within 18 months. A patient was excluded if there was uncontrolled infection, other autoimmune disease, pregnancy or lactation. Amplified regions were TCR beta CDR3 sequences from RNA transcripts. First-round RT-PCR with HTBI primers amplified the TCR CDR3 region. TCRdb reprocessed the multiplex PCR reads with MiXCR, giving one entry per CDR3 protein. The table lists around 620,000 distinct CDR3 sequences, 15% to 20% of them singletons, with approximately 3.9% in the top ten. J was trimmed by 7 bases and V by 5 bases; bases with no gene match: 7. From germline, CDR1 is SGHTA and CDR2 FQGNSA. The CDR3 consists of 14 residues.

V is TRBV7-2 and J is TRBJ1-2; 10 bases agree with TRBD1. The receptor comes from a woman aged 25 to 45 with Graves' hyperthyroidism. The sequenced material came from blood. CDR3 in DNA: TGTGCCAGCAGCGGACAGGGGGGACCTTCTGGCTACACCTTC. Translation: CASSGQGGPSGYTF. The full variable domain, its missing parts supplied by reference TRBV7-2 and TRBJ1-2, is GAGVSQSPSNKVTEKGKDVELRCDPISGHTALYWYRQSLGQGLEFLIYFQGNSAPDKSGLPSDRFSAERTGGSVSTLTIQRTQQEDSAVYLCASSGQGGPSGYTFGSGTRLTVV.